This TCR beta chain emerged from a study of cytomegalovirus exposure and HLA in healthy donors. The germline gives CDR1 LNHNV, CDR2 YYDKDF (reference sequence). V was trimmed by 1 base and J by 0 bases, leaving 19 bases between them. The CDR3 extends over 19 amino acids. Turning to this clone: Its cognate antigen is unknown.

The PCR had 60 Vbeta and 13 Jbeta primers. Sequencing was performed with immunoSEQ multiplex PCR; in TCRdb, only in-frame clones are kept and a portion is missing. This repertoire shows approximately 200,000 clones, roughly 80% found once; its top ten account for 4.5% to 7.5%. Study-wide points: The investigators catalogued 180 or so TCR beta chains as cytomegalovirus-associated.

The sequence was obtained from a woman aged 25 to 45 in good health and CMV-seropositive. The sample comprised PBMCs. The V gene is TRBV15, the J gene TRBJ2-4; a possible D gene is TRBD2 (7 bases). The CDR3 protein is CATSRGGGGRTRAKNIQYF. The CDR3 DNA reads TGTGCCACCAGCAGAGGAGGGGGGGGACGGACAAGAGCCAAAAACATTCAGTACTTC.